These T cell receptor beta chains were read from a single sample in a study of regulatory T cells in long-lasting Graves disease. TCRdb redid the calling of the multiplex PCR reads with MiXCR, one entry per CDR3 protein. Of 300,000 to 450,000 distinct CDR3 sequences listed, about a sixth are singletons. The sample consisted of peripheral blood mononuclear cells (PBMCs), taken at new diagnosis, from a patient treated with antithyroid drugs. The receptors derive from a female donor with Graves disease. The conserved cysteine and the conserved F or W are not part of the CDR3 here. Fields, in order: J gene, clone size, V gene, CDR3 protein. Expanded clones get a size class; other rows say once, few or many, or leave the size out.

j_call: TRBJ2-3; clone_size: .; v_call: TRBV7-3; cdr3_aa: ASSQQSGGTGDTQY
j_call: TRBJ1-2; clone_size: many; v_call: TRBV5-1; cdr3_aa: ASSLDGTGHGYT
j_call: TRBJ1-5; clone_size: many; v_call: TRBV27; cdr3_aa: ASSPTPRSAEPQH
j_call: TRBJ2-7; clone_size: many; v_call: TRBV7-9; cdr3_aa: ASSFLAGGRGEQY
j_call: TRBJ2-1; clone_size: many; v_call: TRBV27; cdr3_aa: ASSLPPGGGLNEQF
j_call: TRBJ1-2; clone_size: .; v_call: TRBV5-1; cdr3_aa: ASSLMRAGSGYT
j_call: TRBJ1-1; clone_size: .; v_call: TRBV6-1; cdr3_aa: ASKPGGDTEAF
j_call: TRBJ2-3; clone_size: .; v_call: TRBV29-1; cdr3_aa: SVEGNSDTQY
j_call: TRBJ2-7; clone_size: few; v_call: TRBV11-2; cdr3_aa: ASSRIQGRSYEQY
j_call: TRBJ2-5; clone_size: many; v_call: TRBV4-1; cdr3_aa: ASSQVRGEETQY
j_call: TRBJ2-7; clone_size: .; v_call: TRBV29-1; cdr3_aa: SVEDLGLAGVREQY
j_call: TRBJ2-7; clone_size: many; v_call: TRBV7-2; cdr3_aa: ASSLAGSGSHEQY
j_call: TRBJ2-1; clone_size: .; v_call: TRBV29-1; cdr3_aa: SAVGGDSYNEQF
j_call: TRBJ2-3; clone_size: many; v_call: TRBV10-3; cdr3_aa: AISESGRGRDTQY
j_call: TRBJ2-3; clone_size: few; v_call: TRBV7-9; cdr3_aa: ASSSERAGPDTQY
j_call: TRBJ1-1; clone_size: few; v_call: TRBV6-2/TRBV6-3; cdr3_aa: ASSRGASGTEAF
j_call: TRBJ2-5; clone_size: many; v_call: TRBV28; cdr3_aa: ASSLYPERPFETQY
j_call: TRBJ1-2; clone_size: many; v_call: TRBV6-1; cdr3_aa: ASAASMTRGYGYT
j_call: TRBJ1-1; clone_size: many; v_call: TRBV12-3/TRBV12-4; cdr3_aa: ASSLLRDINTEAF
j_call: TRBJ1-2; clone_size: .; v_call: TRBV19; cdr3_aa: ASSKRTDDGYT
j_call: TRBJ2-3; clone_size: many; v_call: TRBV12-5; cdr3_aa: ASGPGSGTDTQY
j_call: TRBJ2-7; clone_size: many; v_call: TRBV9; cdr3_aa: ASSNRDSNYEQY
j_call: TRBJ1-4; clone_size: many; v_call: TRBV5-7; cdr3_aa: ASSFEGQGKRREKLF
j_call: TRBJ2-1; clone_size: many; v_call: TRBV2; cdr3_aa: ASRPGAVAANEF
j_call: TRBJ2-1; clone_size: few; v_call: TRBV9; cdr3_aa: ASSTRLGRNEQF
j_call: TRBJ2-7; clone_size: .; v_call: TRBV28; cdr3_aa: ASTGSGATYEQY
j_call: TRBJ2-2; clone_size: few; v_call: TRBV12-3/TRBV12-4; cdr3_aa: ASNWGGVNTGELF
j_call: TRBJ2-1; clone_size: many; v_call: TRBV14; cdr3_aa: ASSRIQRSLSNEQF
j_call: TRBJ2-7; clone_size: many; v_call: TRBV12-3/TRBV12-4; cdr3_aa: ASSASGATYEQY
j_call: TRBJ1-2; clone_size: many; v_call: TRBV11-2; cdr3_aa: ASSLGTGGFYGYT
j_call: TRBJ1-4; clone_size: .; v_call: TRBV19; cdr3_aa: AVQGNAATNEKLF
j_call: TRBJ2-5; clone_size: many; v_call: TRBV20-1; cdr3_aa: SARAGADQETQY
j_call: TRBJ2-1; clone_size: many; v_call: TRBV19; cdr3_aa: ASSIGKGAGLAYNEQF
j_call: TRBJ1-2; clone_size: .; v_call: TRBV5-1; cdr3_aa: ASSAGRSRGDYGYT
j_call: TRBJ1-5; clone_size: many; v_call: TRBV2; cdr3_aa: ASMGDSNQPQH
j_call: TRBJ1-5; clone_size: many; v_call: TRBV27; cdr3_aa: ASSLTNNQPQH
j_call: TRBJ2-3; clone_size: many; v_call: TRBV29-1; cdr3_aa: SVGTKDTQY
j_call: TRBJ2-7; clone_size: few; v_call: TRBV19; cdr3_aa: ASSTHRGSGGYEQY
j_call: TRBJ1-1; clone_size: many; v_call: TRBV27; cdr3_aa: ASSAPDRRVTEAF
j_call: TRBJ2-1; clone_size: many; v_call: TRBV11-2; cdr3_aa: ASSLNRASSYNEQF
j_call: TRBJ2-1; clone_size: many; v_call: TRBV7-8; cdr3_aa: ASSSSFKREVDNEQF
j_call: TRBJ1-1; clone_size: many; v_call: TRBV11-2; cdr3_aa: ASSLSRGPNTEAF
j_call: TRBJ2-7; clone_size: many; v_call: TRBV28; cdr3_aa: ASSSNLAVSYEQY
j_call: TRBJ1-6; clone_size: .; v_call: TRBV12-3/TRBV12-4; cdr3_aa: ATRDGYNSPLH
j_call: TRBJ2-7; clone_size: .; v_call: TRBV28; cdr3_aa: ASRPGLAGGRTYEQY
j_call: TRBJ2-1; clone_size: .; v_call: TRBV5-4; cdr3_aa: ASSLGAGRGNNNEQF
j_call: TRBJ1-5; clone_size: .; v_call: TRBV6-1; cdr3_aa: ASRTGGENQPQH
j_call: TRBJ2-2; clone_size: many; v_call: TRBV7-3; cdr3_aa: ASSSSPRQFTGELF
j_call: TRBJ1-1; clone_size: many; v_call: TRBV20-1; cdr3_aa: SATRTGGMNTEAF
j_call: TRBJ1-1; clone_size: many; v_call: TRBV12-3/TRBV12-4; cdr3_aa: ASSLVTTGTAF
j_call: TRBJ1-4; clone_size: many; v_call: TRBV6-5; cdr3_aa: ASSWTGVEGEKLF
j_call: TRBJ2-7; clone_size: few; v_call: TRBV6-1; cdr3_aa: ASSDLDRSSYEQY
j_call: TRBJ1-2; clone_size: .; v_call: TRBV5-1; cdr3_aa: ASRPGTGVYT
j_call: TRBJ1-2; clone_size: many; v_call: TRBV5-1; cdr3_aa: ASSLQNMGQPT
j_call: TRBJ1-5; clone_size: few; v_call: TRBV11-2; cdr3_aa: ASSQVAGTGQPQH
j_call: TRBJ2-1; clone_size: many; v_call: TRBV28; cdr3_aa: ASSPYRERGPF
j_call: TRBJ2-7; clone_size: .; v_call: TRBV20-1; cdr3_aa: SAPGPPGDSYEQY